The 6 T cell receptor beta chains reported below all come from one sample, sequenced in a study of cytomegalovirus exposure and HLA in healthy donors. PCR used 60 Vbeta primers and 13 Jbeta primers. Some clones are missing from TCRdb's copy, which holds only in-frame ones; the method was immunoSEQ multiplex PCR. The table has 93,000 or so clones, around 65% seen once; the top ten hold approximately 3.5%. The specimen was PBMCs. The receptors come from a woman in her fifties or sixties in good health and CMV-seronegative.

Only one count was recorded for this clone. The chain carries TRBV10-2 and TRBJ2-1, with 7 positions matching TRBD2. The CDR3 spans 17 residues. The germline gives CDR1 WSHSY, CDR2 SAAADI. V dropped 2 bases and J dropped 0; count of bases not matched to a gene: 7. The CDR3 nucleotides read TGCGCCAGCAGTGAGCCCCGGGGGGTCAGCTCCTACAATGAGCAGTTCTTC. Translating gives CASSEPRGVSSYNEQFF.

The chain recombines TRBV11-3 with TRBJ2-1; D perhaps matches TRBD2 (5 bases). Trimming took off 0 bases at V and 4 bases at J, with 7 bases between the two ends. CDR3 size: 14 residues. CDR1 and CDR2 (germline): SGHNT, YENEEA. The CDR3 loop is CASSLDSGYNEQFF. Here the CDR3 DNA reads TGTGCCAGCAGCTTAGACTCGGGATACAATGAGCAGTTCTTC.

Notes on this clone: One end of the junction is discordant with germline, which a read error may explain. This rearrangement joins TRBV7-7 to TRBJ1-2, with D unresolved. The CDR3 consists of 11 residues. Germline CDR1 is SSHAT and CDR2 is FNYEAQ (reference sequence). The CDR3 region is CASSLLYGYTF. The DNA of the CDR3 is TGTGCTAGCAGCCTACTATATGGCTACACCTTC.

The chain has TRBV28 and TRBJ2-5; 11 nucleotides line up with TRBD1. J gave up 4 bases and V 2 bases, and 12 bases lay outside the gene matches. Germline lookup yields CDR1 MDHEN and CDR2 SYDVKM. CDR3 length: 18 residues. CDR3 bases: TGTGCCAGCAGTTTAGGGATTATACGGACAGGGGGCGGAGAGACCCAGTACTTC. Translation: CASSLGIIRTGGGETQYF.

Only a few counts were recorded for this clone. V is TRBV5-1 and J is TRBJ2-5; possibly TRBD2 for D (5 bases). The CDR3 covers 13 residues. Looked up from germline, CDR1 is SGHRS and CDR2 is YFSETQ. Trimming took off 3 bases at V and 7 bases at J, with 13 bases between the two ends. CDR3: CASSSTGVGTQYF. CDR3 in DNA: TGCGCCAGCAGCTCCACCGGGGTAGGGACCCAGTACTTC. Looking up the rest from reference TRBV5-1 and TRBJ2-5 gives the full variable domain: KAGVTQTPRYLIKTRGQQVTLSCSPISGHRSVSWYQQTPGQGLQFLFEYFSETQRNKGNFPGRFSGRQFSNSRSEMNVSTLELGDSALYLCASSSTGVGTQYFGPGTRLLVL.

The chain has TRBV7-9 and TRBJ1-4; 7 bases map to TRBD1. The junction had 2 bases not matched to a gene; V was cut back by 5 bases and J by 8 bases. The germline V gene has CDR1 SEHNR and CDR2 FQNEAQ (reference sequence). This CDR3 region has 12 residues. Here the CDR3 reads CASSRQGEKLFF. The CDR3, as DNA: TGTGCCAGCAGCCGACAGGGAGAAAAACTGTTTTTT.